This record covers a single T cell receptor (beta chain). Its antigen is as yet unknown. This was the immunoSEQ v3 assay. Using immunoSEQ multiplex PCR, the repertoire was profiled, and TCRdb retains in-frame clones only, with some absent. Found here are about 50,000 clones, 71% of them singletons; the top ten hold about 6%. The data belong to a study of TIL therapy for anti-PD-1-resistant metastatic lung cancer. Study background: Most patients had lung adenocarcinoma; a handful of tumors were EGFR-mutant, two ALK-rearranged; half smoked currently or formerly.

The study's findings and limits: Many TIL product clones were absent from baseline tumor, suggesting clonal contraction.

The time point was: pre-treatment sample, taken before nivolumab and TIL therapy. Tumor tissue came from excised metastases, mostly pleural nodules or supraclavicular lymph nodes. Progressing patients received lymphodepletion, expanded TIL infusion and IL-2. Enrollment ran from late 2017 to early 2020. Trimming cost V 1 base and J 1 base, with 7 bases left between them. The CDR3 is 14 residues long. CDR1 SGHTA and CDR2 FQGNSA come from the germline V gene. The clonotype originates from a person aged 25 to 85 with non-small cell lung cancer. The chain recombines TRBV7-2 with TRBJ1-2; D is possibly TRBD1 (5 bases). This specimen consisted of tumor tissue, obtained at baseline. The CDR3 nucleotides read TGTGCCAGCAGCTTAGTCGGGGGTAACTATGGCTACACCTTC. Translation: CASSLVGGNYGYTF.